This TCR beta chain was captured in a study of identical twins. Germline assignment: CDR1 SGHRS and CDR2 YFSETQ. This CDR3 has 18 residues. V shed 10 bases and J 0 bases; nucleotides not matched to a gene: 17. Healthy Caucasians alone served as donors. This clonotype was seen ten or more times. TCRdb ran MiXCR on the 5' RACE reads and lists one entry per CDR3 protein. The sample lists hundreds of thousands of distinct CDR3 sequences, over 8.5% occurring once. The data also belong to a second study, concerning yellow fever vaccine responses in identical twins.

The sample was PBMCs. This chain uses TRBV5-1 with TRBJ2-4; 9 bases align to TRBD2. This clonotype was sampled from a woman under 30 in good health. CDR3 sequence: CAAGRGLAPPGAKNIQYF. The CDR3 DNA is TGCGCCGCAGGCCGGGGACTAGCACCCCCGGGAGCCAAAAACATTCAGTACTTC.